Below are 11 T cell receptor beta chains sequenced from a single sample in a study of neurological immune-mediated disorders. Specified time point: longitudinal time-point 3. Using its own MiXCR run on the 5' RACE reads, TCRdb lists one record per CDR3 protein. The table includes around 100,000 distinct CDR3 sequences, approximately 11% detected once. Material for sequencing was PBMCs. These receptors originate from a female donor with HTLV-1-associated myelopathy (HAM/TSP).

The rearrangement joins TRBV5-1 to TRBJ1-2; the D is unclear. V was pared by 0 bases and J by 4 bases, with 10 bases between. The length of the CDR3 is 14 residues. The germline CDR1 and CDR2 sequences are SGHRS and YFSETQ. CDR3 sequence reads: CASSLGHGGYGYTF. The CDR3, as DNA: TGCGCCAGCAGCTTGGGACATGGAGGCTATGGCTACACCTTC.

Ten or more counts support this clonotype. The chain uses TRBV7-2 and TRBJ2-3, with D unresolved. The CDR3 consists of 15 residues. Deletions cut 5 bases from V and 5 bases from J, with 17 bases between. Per germline, CDR1 SGHTA and CDR2 FQGNSA. CDR3 loop: CASSRTHPPEDTQYF. The CDR3 DNA sequence: TGTGCCAGCAGCCGAACCCACCCCCCCGAAGATACGCAGTATTTT.

This clonotype showed up many times. V and J are TRBV5-1 and TRBJ1-5; maybe TRBD1 (5 bases). This CDR3 has 15 amino acids. Trimming removed 4 bases at V and 2 bases at J, with 13 bases between. From germline, CDR1 is SGHRS and CDR2 YFSETQ. CDR3 protein: CASSPRGGGNQPQHF. The CDR3 DNA reads as TGCGCCAGCAGCCCCCGAGGAGGGGGCAATCAGCCCCAGCATTTT.

This clonotype has at least ten counts. The chain couples TRBV7-2 to TRBJ1-1; tentative D call: TRBD1 (6 bases). The CDR3 length is 14 residues. Germline lookup yields CDR1 SGHTA and CDR2 FQGNSA. V dropped 5 bases and J dropped 11 bases, with 21 bases sitting between them. The CDR3 DNA reads TGTGCCAGCAGCCTAGGGAGGAGGGGGGGAAAGGCTTTCTTT. This codes for CASSLGRRGGKAFF.

This clonotype was recorded many times. The CDR3 protein is CASSFTIQGGEQYF. The CDR3 nucleotides are TGCGCCAGCAGCTTCACCATACAGGGAGGCGAGCAGTACTTC. V gene TRBV5-1 combines with J gene TRBJ2-7, with D perhaps assigned TRBD1 or TRBD2 (6 bases each). CDR1 and CDR2 from the germline V gene are SGHRS and YFSETQ. The CDR3 runs to 14 residues. Trimming left V 2 bases short and J 6 bases short, with 15 bases between.

The chain combines TRBV5-5 with TRBJ2-7; no clear D. CDR1 is SGHKS, CDR2 YYEKEE, per germline (reference sequence). The length of the CDR3 is 14 residues. V was pared by 4 bases and J by 4 bases, with 15 bases between. The CDR3: CASSRQRTVYEQYF. CDR3 bases: TGTGCCAGCAGCCGCCAAAGGACGGTGTACGAGCAGTACTTC. Full variable domain (outside the CDR3, taken from reference TRBV5-5 and TRBJ2-7): DAGVTQSPTHLIKTRGQQVTLRCSPISGHKSVSWYQQVLGQGPQFIFQYYEKEERGRGNFPDRFSARQFPNYSSELNVNALLLGDSALYLCASSRQRTVYEQYFGPGTRLTVT.

This clonotype was seen ten or more times. The J gene is TRBJ2-2, the V gene TRBV7-3, with D perhaps matching TRBD2 (6 bases). Trimming stripped 4 bases from V and 1 base from J, with 10 bases between. Germline V lookup: CDR1 SGHTA, CDR2 FQGTGA. CDR3 length equals 15 residues. The CDR3 loop is CASSSPGGNTGELFF. CDR3 nucleotide sequence: TGTGCCAGCAGCTCCCCCGGGGGGAACACCGGGGAGCTGTTTTTT.

There are many counts of this clonotype. V and J are TRBV20-1 and TRBJ2-1; maybe TRBD2 (7 bases). V was cut by 0 bases and J by 5 bases, with 20 bases left in between. The CDR3 runs to 17 residues. Germline-derived CDR1 and CDR2 are DFQATT and SNEGSKA (reference sequence). Written as DNA, the CDR3 is TGCAGTGCTAGAGATTGGGGAGGGTATGGGGGCAACAATGAGCAGTTCTTC. This translates into CSARDWGGYGGNNEQFF.

This clonotype was counted between two and nine times. The chain is built from TRBV29-1 and TRBJ2-5; weak D call: TRBD2 (7 bases). CDR1 is SQVTM, CDR2 ANQGSEA, per germline. The CDR3 is made up of 14 amino acids. The V end lost 7 bases, the J end lost 0 bases, and 15 bases lay between the germline ends. The CDR3 protein is CSAEGGVYQETQYF. Written as DNA, the CDR3 is TGCAGCGCCGAGGGGGGGGTGTACCAAGAGACCCAGTACTTC.

This clonotype was observed many times. V usage is TRBV7-8 and J usage is TRBJ2-3; perhaps TRBD2 as D (6 bases). The CDR3 sequence is 15 residues long. Deletions cut 7 bases from V and 1 base from J, with 15 bases between. Germline CDR1 reads SGHVS; CDR2 reads FQNEAQ. The CDR3 loop reads CASTSMGGRTDTQYF. CDR3 bases: TGTGCCAGCACCTCCATGGGGGGACGCACAGATACGCAGTATTTT.

Many counts were recorded for this clonotype. The junction departs from the called germline gene at one end, perhaps through a read error. The chain combines TRBV6-5 with TRBJ2-1, with a weak D call TRBD1 (6 bases). This CDR3 has 15 residues. CDR1 MNHEY and CDR2 SVGAGI come from the germline V gene. The CDR3 region is CASSYSYNIGQGKLF. The CDR3 nucleotides are TGTGCCAGCAGTTACTCGTATAACATCGGGCAGGGGAAACTCTTC.